This passage covers 27 T cell receptor beta chains from one sample sequenced in a study of Ad26.COV2.S vaccination and SARS-CoV-2 variants. This table comes from immunoSEQ multiplex PCR, and its TCRdb copy is limited to in-frame clones, with some not included. The sample carries about 180,000 clones, roughly nine tenths recorded once. Here the sequenced sample was peripheral blood, taken after recovery from COVID-19. The receptors shown here come from a human donor who had recovered from COVID-19.

The chain couples TRBV6-5 to TRBJ2-1; 14 bases fit TRBD2. Germline CDR1 and CDR2: MNHEY and SVGAGI. V trimming: 5 bases; J trimming: 8 bases; junction bases outside the gene matches: 5. CDR3 length: 15 residues. In DNA, the CDR3 is TGTGCCAGCAGTAGACTAGCGGGGGGGTACGATGAGCAGTTCTTC. Amino acid sequence: CASSRLAGGYDEQFF.

The chain carries TRBV18 and TRBJ2-7, with 9 bases matching TRBD1. CDR1 is KGHSH, CDR2 LQKENI, per germline. The CDR3 is made up of 16 amino acids. With 5 bases clipped from V and 5 bases from J, the junction kept 13 bases outside the gene matches. The CDR3 DNA is TGTGCCAGCTCAGCCTTACCGGGACAGGGTATCCACGAGCAGTACTTC. Translation: CASSALPGQGIHEQYF.

Concerning this clone: This same CDR3 is encoded by further DNA sequences in the sample. The gene calls are TRBV5-6 and TRBJ1-5; D is uncertain. The CDR3 totals 15 residues. Per the germline V gene, CDR1 is SGHDT and CDR2 is YYEEEE. V gave up 0 bases and J gave up 0 bases, with 7 bases separating them. For the CDR3, the DNA is TGTGCCAGCAGCTTGGGAGGATATAGCAATCAGCCCCAGCATTTT. The encoded protein is CASSLGGYSNQPQHF. Full variable domain (missing parts from reference TRBV5-6 and TRBJ1-5): DAGVTQSPTHLIKTRGQQVTLRCSPKSGHDTVSWYQQALGQGPQFIFQYYEEEERQRGNFPDRFSGHQFPNYSSELNVNALLLGDSALYLCASSLGGYSNQPQHFGDGTRLSIL.

The chain is built from TRBV12-5 and TRBJ2-1; tentatively, D is TRBD2 (6 bases). The germline CDR1 and CDR2 sequences are LGHNT and FRNRAP. The CDR3 runs to 16 residues. Trimming removed 0 bases at V and 4 bases at J, with 13 bases between. CDR3: CASGLVRETTYNEQFF. CDR3 nucleotide sequence: TGTGCTAGTGGTTTGGTACGGGAGACAACTTACAATGAGCAGTTCTTC.

This chain joins TRBV5-1 and TRBJ1-1; D unclear. The CDR3 runs to 14 residues. V was shortened by 1 base and J by 8 bases, with 15 bases between the two germline ends. The germline V gene has CDR1 SGHRS and CDR2 YFSETQ. The CDR3 reads CASSLNFGVSEAFF. CDR3 bases: TGCGCCAGCAGCTTGAACTTTGGGGTGTCCGAAGCTTTCTTT.

The rearrangement uses TRBV6-2 or TRBV6-3 and TRBJ1-2, with D hard to call. The V gene lost 6 bases and the J gene lost 6 bases, with 8 bases spanning the gap. CDR3 size: 11 residues. Germline CDR1 and CDR2: MNHEY and SVGEGT. The DNA for the CDR3 is TGTGCCAGCAGCCCTCAGGATGGCTACACCTTC. Translation gives CASSPQDGYTF.

The sample holds one count of this clone. The gene calls are TRBV18 and TRBJ1-4; TRBD1 matches at 8 bases. CDR1 is KGHSH and CDR2 is LQKENI in the germline V gene. This CDR3 has 14 residues. The V segment lost 6 bases and the J segment 8 bases; nucleotides outside the gene matches: 8. DNA of the CDR3: TGTGCCAGCTCGCCTCAGGGGGCGGGGGAAAAACTGTTTTTT. As protein: CASSPQGAGEKLFF.

The CDR3 loop is CATSEGSSGRNEQFF. The CDR3 DNA is TGTGCCACCAGTGAAGGCTCTAGCGGGAGAAATGAGCAGTTCTTC. The chain is built from TRBV24-1 and TRBJ2-1; 10 bases fit TRBD2. The CDR3 sequence is 15 residues long. Germline V gives CDR1 KGHDR, CDR2 SFDVKD. Trimming removed 4 bases from V and 7 bases from J; junction bases left unmatched: 6.

A word on this clone: At the DNA level, this CDR3 is encoded by other sequences in the same sample as well. The J gene is TRBJ2-3, the V gene TRBV11-3; weak D call: TRBD2 (5 bases). Trimming removed 6 bases at V and 6 bases at J, with 10 bases between. Germline loops: CDR1 SGHNT, CDR2 YENEEA. The CDR3 totals 12 residues. The CDR3 spells CASSLGSDTQYF. As DNA, the CDR3 is TGTGCCAGCAGTTTGGGGAGTGATACGCAGTATTTT.

The CDR3 reads CASSPRTGAFYGYTF. The CDR3 DNA follows: TGCGCCAGCAGCCCCCGGACAGGGGCATTCTATGGCTACACCTTC. The chain couples TRBV4-1 to TRBJ1-2, with TRBD1 identical over 9 bases. Germline V gene sequence: CDR1 MGHRA, CDR2 YSYEKL. J lost 4 bases, V lost 4 bases, and 7 bases had no gene match. CDR3 length equals 15 residues.

This sequence joins TRBV9 and TRBJ1-3, with D unclear. From germline, CDR1 is SGDLS and CDR2 YYNGEE. The V gene lost 0 bases and the J gene lost 0 bases, with 4 bases spanning the gap. This CDR3 region has 14 residues. The CDR3 here is CASSVDSSGNTIYF. The DNA for the CDR3 is TGTGCCAGCAGCGTAGACAGCTCTGGAAACACCATATATTTT. Full variable domain (missing parts from reference TRBV9 and TRBJ1-3): DSGVTQTPKHLITATGQRVTLRCSPRSGDLSVYWYQQSLDQGLQFLIQYYNGEERAKGNILERFSAQQFPDLHSELNLSSLELGDSALYFCASSVDSSGNTIYFGEGSWLTVV.

This rearrangement joins TRBV12-3 or TRBV12-4 to TRBJ1-5, with a weak D call TRBD1 (6 bases). Trimming shortened V by 6 bases and J by 4 bases, and 10 bases separated the two germline ends. CDR3 length: 13 amino acids. In nucleotides, the CDR3 is TGTGCCAGCAGGTACAGGGATAATCAGCCCCAGCATTTT. This encodes CASRYRDNQPQHF.

This clone was detected once. V usage is TRBV5-6 and J usage is TRBJ2-7, with D possibly matching TRBD1 (6 bases). The CDR3 loop spans 15 amino acids. Trimming shortened V by 4 bases and J by 0 bases, and 14 bases separated the two germline ends. CDR1 and CDR2 (germline): SGHDT, YYEEEE. CDR3 bases: TGTGCCAGCAGCCCGGACAGACCCAGCTCCTACGAGCAGTACTTC. It codes for CASSPDRPSSYEQYF.

This chain connects TRBV5-1 to TRBJ2-5, with a tentative D call TRBD2 (6 bases). Trimming stripped 4 bases from V and 3 bases from J, with 13 bases between. The CDR3 extends over 14 amino acids. The germline V gene has CDR1 SGHRS and CDR2 YFSETQ. CDR3 protein: CASSERDLKETQYF. The CDR3 nucleotides are TGCGCCAGCAGCGAACGGGACTTAAAAGAGACCCAGTACTTC.

The gene calls are TRBV6-6 and TRBJ1-1; TRBD1 is a possible D gene (5 bases). Germline lookup yields CDR1 MNHNY and CDR2 SVGAGI (reference sequence). Trimming removed 6 bases at V and 9 bases at J, with 11 bases between. CDR3 length equals 11 residues. This CDR3 reads CASSAGTQAFF. CDR3 nucleotides: TGTGCCAGCAGCGCAGGGACTCAAGCTTTCTTT.

The CDR3 here is CSVIKVTGYTF. CDR3 DNA: TGCAGCGTTATCAAGGTGACCGGCTACACCTTC. The rearrangement links TRBV29-1 to TRBJ1-2; unclear D gene. V was shortened by 5 bases and J by 8 bases, with 12 bases between the two germline ends. The CDR3 has 11 residues. Germline-derived CDR1 and CDR2 are SQVTM and ANQGSEA.

This clone has a handful of counts. This chain links TRBV2 with TRBJ1-5; D may be TRBD1 (6 bases). V gave up 4 bases and J gave up 1 base, with 20 bases separating them. The CDR3 extends over 18 amino acids. The germline V gene has CDR1 SNHLY and CDR2 FYNNEI. DNA for the CDR3: TGTGCCAGCAGTGTTAGTGGGGGCGGTCCCTCCAGCAATCAGCCCCAGCATTTT. Protein sequence: CASSVSGGGPSSNQPQHF.

The chain uses TRBV7-2 and TRBJ1-1, with D unresolved. CDR1 is SGHTA, CDR2 FQGNSA, per germline. The CDR3 has 13 amino acids. V lost 5 bases and J 0 bases, leaving 7 bases between the germline ends. Here the CDR3 DNA reads TGTGCCAGCAGCCTCGACCTGAACACTGAAGCTTTCTTT. As protein: CASSLDLNTEAFF.

This clone has just a few counts. The V and J genes are TRBV5-8 and TRBJ2-7, with 11 bases aligning to TRBD1. The V gene's germline CDR1 is SGHTS and CDR2 YDEGEE. V lost 4 bases and J lost 5; bases outside the gene matches: 5. The CDR3 loop spans 14 amino acids. CDR3 in DNA: TGTGCCAGCAGCCGGACAGGGGGCTTTAACGAGCAGTACTTC. It specifies CASSRTGGFNEQYF.

V usage is TRBV6-1 and J usage is TRBJ1-3; possibly TRBD1 for D (5 bases). Trimming took 3 bases from V and 0 from J, leaving 9 bases between them. This CDR3 comprises 15 residues. Germline assignment: CDR1 MNHNS and CDR2 SASEGT. The DNA of the CDR3 is TGTGCCAGCAGTGACACAGGAATCTCTGGAAACACCATATATTTT. It translates to CASSDTGISGNTIYF.

V usage is TRBV4-1 and J usage is TRBJ2-7; 8 nucleotides align to TRBD1. The CDR3 is 16 amino acids. Germline V gene lookup returns CDR1 MGHRA and CDR2 YSYEKL. J lost 4 bases, V lost 0 bases, and 8 bases had no gene match. The CDR3 here is CASSQEGTGGSYEQYF. The CDR3 DNA follows: TGCGCCAGCAGCCAAGAAGGAACAGGGGGATCGTACGAGCAGTACTTC.

With regard to this clone: Germline is not matched at one junction end, which may reflect a read error. Additional DNA sequences in this sample encode the identical CDR3. The rearrangement joins TRBV5-8 to TRBJ2-5; TRBD2 matches at 14 bases. The CDR3 has 15 residues. Germline V gene lookup returns CDR1 SGHTS and CDR2 YDEGEE. The CDR3 DNA reads as TGCGCCAGCAGCTATGGGACTAGCGGGGGAGGGACCCAGTACTTC. Its protein product is CASSYGTSGGGTQYF.

This clone was detected once. V gene TRBV5-5 combines with J gene TRBJ2-3; D unclear. Trimming pared 7 bases from V and 3 bases from J, leaving 12 bases between. Germline V CDR1 and CDR2: SGHKS, YYEKEE (reference sequence). The CDR3 covers 13 residues. This CDR3 reads CASAGVLTDTQYF. CDR3 bases: TGTGCCAGCGCTGGGGTTTTAACAGATACGCAGTATTTT.

The rearrangement uses TRBV5-4 and TRBJ2-5, with TRBD1 as a possible D gene (6 bases). Germline loops: CDR1 SGHNT, CDR2 YYREEE (reference sequence). Trimming removed 7 bases from V and 3 bases from J, with 13 bases in between. This CDR3 contains 13 residues. The CDR3 reads CASRIGGKETQYF. The CDR3 region has the DNA TGTGCCAGCCGGATAGGGGGTAAAGAGACCCAGTACTTC.

The chain carries TRBV6-6 and TRBJ1-2; no reliable D call. The CDR3 is 13 amino acids. The germline V gene has CDR1 MNHNY and CDR2 SVGAGI (reference sequence). V shed 0 bases and J shed 0 bases, with 2 bases lying between them. In nucleotides, the CDR3 is TGTGCCAGCAGTTACTCGGCTAACTATGGCTACACCTTC. It yields the protein CASSYSANYGYTF.

This sequence joins TRBV7-2 and TRBJ2-1, with unresolved D. This CDR3 has 11 residues. The ends were cut back, 1 base at V and 9 bases at J, with 4 bases in the middle. Germline CDR1 reads SGHTA; CDR2 reads FQGNSA. The CDR3 DNA sequence: TGTGCCAGCAGCTTAGTGGTTGAGCAGTTCTTC. This gives the protein CASSLVVEQFF.

V gene TRBV7-9 combines with J gene TRBJ1-1; 7 bases align to TRBD1. Per the germline V gene, CDR1 is SEHNR and CDR2 is FQNEAQ (reference sequence). Losses at the gene ends were 3 bases for V and 0 bases for J; bases not matched to a gene: 16. The CDR3 runs to 19 residues. CDR3 sequence (DNA): TGTGCCAGCAGCTTTCAACCGGGACAGAGAATAATCGTGAACACTGAAGCTTTCTTT. Protein sequence: CASSFQPGQRIIVNTEAFF. Complete variable domain (other parts from reference TRBV7-9 and TRBJ1-1): DTGVSQNPRHKITKRGQNVTFRCDPISEHNRLYWYRQTLGQGPEFLTYFQNEAQLEKSRLLSDRFSAERPKGSFSTLEIQRTEQGDSAMYLCASSFQPGQRIIVNTEAFFGQGTRLTVV.